The TCR beta chain under discussion was sequenced for a study of blood T cells in healthy people across ages. Overall study findings and caveats: As age increased, TCR beta diversity per million T cells fell in a roughly linear fashion. Estimated diversity that came from one million T cells was considered an underestimate.

Caucasian, healthy and from Russia, the donors were aged between about 6 and 90. The V end was cut by 7 bases, the J end by 5 bases, with 17 bases between. CDR3 length: 15 residues. Germline lookup yields CDR1 MNHEY and CDR2 SMNVEV (reference sequence). A word on this clonotype: Its antigen is undetermined.

A second PCR, run for about 7 to 11 cycles, used a sample-barcoded 5' primer plus a J-beta primer mix. Carrying 12 random nucleotides, a template-switch adaptor labeled each individual cDNA molecule. TCRdb used MiXCR to reprocess the 5' RACE reads, holding one entry per CDR3 protein. The top ten hold 25% to 35% of the sample, which has roughly 700,000 distinct CDR3 sequences, about 52% seen once. The receptor comes from a woman aged 55-75 years in good health. The sequenced sample was blood. The chain has TRBV27 and TRBJ2-2; D is tentatively TRBD1 or TRBD2 (6 bases each). CDR3 amino acids: CASTPSWRGTGELFF. CDR3 coding DNA: TGTGCCAGCACCCCATCGTGGAGGGGGACCGGGGAGCTGTTTTTT.